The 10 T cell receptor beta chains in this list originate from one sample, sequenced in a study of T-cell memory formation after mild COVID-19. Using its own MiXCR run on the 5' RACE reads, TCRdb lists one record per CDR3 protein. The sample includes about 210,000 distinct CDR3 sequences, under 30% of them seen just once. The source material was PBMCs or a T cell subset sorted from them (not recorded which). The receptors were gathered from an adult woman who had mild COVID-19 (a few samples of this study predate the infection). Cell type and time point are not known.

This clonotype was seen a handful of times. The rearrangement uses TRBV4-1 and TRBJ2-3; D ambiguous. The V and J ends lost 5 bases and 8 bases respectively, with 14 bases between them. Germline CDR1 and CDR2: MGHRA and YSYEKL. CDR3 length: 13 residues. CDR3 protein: CASSESVLGTQYF. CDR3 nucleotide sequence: TGCGCCAGCAGCGAAAGCGTGCTAGGTACGCAGTATTTT.

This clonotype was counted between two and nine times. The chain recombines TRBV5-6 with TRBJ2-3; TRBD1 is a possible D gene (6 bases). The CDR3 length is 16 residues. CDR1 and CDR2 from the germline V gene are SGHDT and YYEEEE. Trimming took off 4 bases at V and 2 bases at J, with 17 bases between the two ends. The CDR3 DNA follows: TGTGCCAGCAGCAAGGTCCGGGACACTTACACAGATACGCAGTATTTT. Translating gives CASSKVRDTYTDTQYF. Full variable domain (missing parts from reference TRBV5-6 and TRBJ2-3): DAGVTQSPTHLIKTRGQQVTLRCSPKSGHDTVSWYQQALGQGPQFIFQYYEEEERQRGNFPDRFSGHQFPNYSSELNVNALLLGDSALYLCASSKVRDTYTDTQYFGPGTRLTVL.

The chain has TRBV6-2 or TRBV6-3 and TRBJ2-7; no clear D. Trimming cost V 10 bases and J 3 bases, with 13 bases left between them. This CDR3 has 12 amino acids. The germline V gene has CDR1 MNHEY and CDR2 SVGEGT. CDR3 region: CATSRLYYEQYF. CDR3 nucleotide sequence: TGTGCCACTTCCAGGCTATACTACGAGCAGTACTTC.

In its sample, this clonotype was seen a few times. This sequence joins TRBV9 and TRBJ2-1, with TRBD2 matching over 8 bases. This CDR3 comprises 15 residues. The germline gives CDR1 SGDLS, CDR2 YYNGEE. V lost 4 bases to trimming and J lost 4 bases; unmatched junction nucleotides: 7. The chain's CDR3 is CASSSGGAAYNEQFF. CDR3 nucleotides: TGTGCCAGCAGCTCCGGGGGGGCAGCGTACAATGAGCAGTTCTTC.

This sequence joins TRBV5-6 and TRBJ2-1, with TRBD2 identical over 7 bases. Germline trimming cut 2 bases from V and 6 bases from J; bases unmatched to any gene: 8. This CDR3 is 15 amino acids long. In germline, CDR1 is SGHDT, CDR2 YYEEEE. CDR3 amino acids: CASSFATGGGNEQFF. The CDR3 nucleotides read TGTGCCAGCAGCTTCGCCACGGGGGGAGGCAATGAGCAGTTCTTC.

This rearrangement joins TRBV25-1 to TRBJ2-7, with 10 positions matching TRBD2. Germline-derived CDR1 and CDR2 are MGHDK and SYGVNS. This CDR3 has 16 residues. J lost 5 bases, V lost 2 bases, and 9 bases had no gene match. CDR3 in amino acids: CASSEVQREGLHEQYF. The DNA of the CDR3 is TGTGCCAGCAGTGAAGTTCAGCGGGAGGGCCTACACGAGCAGTACTTC.

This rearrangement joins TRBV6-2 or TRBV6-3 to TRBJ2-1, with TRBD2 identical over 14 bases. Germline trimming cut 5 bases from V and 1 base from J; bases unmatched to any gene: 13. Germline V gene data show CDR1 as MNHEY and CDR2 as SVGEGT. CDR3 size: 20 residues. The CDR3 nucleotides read TGTGCCAGCAGTCCCATTGGACCGGGACTAGCGGGAGAATCCTACAATGAGCAGTTCTTC. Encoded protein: CASSPIGPGLAGESYNEQFF.

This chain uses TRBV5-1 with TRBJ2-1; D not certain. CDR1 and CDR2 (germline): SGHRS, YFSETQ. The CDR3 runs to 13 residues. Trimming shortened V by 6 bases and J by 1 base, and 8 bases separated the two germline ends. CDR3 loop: CASKDTSYNEQFF. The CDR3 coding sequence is TGCGCCAGCAAAGACACGTCCTACAATGAGCAGTTCTTC.

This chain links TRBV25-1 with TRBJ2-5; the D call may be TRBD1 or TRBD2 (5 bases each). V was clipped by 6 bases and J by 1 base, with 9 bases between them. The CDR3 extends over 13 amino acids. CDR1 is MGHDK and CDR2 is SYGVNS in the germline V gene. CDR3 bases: TGTGCCAGCAGGGGGGAAGGCCAAGAGACCCAGTACTTC. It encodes CASRGEGQETQYF.

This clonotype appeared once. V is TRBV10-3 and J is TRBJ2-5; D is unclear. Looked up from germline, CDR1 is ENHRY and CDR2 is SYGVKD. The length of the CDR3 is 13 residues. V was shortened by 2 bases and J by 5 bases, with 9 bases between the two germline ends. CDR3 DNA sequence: TGTGCCATCAGTGAGGAAGAGTGGGAGACCCAGTACTTC. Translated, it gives CAISEEEWETQYF.